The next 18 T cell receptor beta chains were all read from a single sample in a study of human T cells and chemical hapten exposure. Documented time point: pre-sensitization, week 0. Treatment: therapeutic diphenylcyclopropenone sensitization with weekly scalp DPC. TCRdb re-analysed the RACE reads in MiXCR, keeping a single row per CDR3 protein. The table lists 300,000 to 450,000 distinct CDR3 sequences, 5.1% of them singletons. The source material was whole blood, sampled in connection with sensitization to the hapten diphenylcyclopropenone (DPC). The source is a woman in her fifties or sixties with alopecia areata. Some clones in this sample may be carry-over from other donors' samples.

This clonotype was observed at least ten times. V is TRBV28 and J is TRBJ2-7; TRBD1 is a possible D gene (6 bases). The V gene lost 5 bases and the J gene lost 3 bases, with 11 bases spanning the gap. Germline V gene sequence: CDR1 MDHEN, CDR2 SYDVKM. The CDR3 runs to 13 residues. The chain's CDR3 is CASSPDSYYEQYF. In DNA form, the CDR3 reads TGTGCCAGCAGTCCGGACAGCTACTACGAGCAGTACTTC.

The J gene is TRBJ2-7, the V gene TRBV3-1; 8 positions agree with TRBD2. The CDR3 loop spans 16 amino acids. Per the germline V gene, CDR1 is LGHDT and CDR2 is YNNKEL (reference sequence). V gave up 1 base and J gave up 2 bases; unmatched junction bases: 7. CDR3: CASSQAAGAATYEQYF. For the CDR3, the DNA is TGTGCCAGCAGCCAAGCAGCGGGGGCTGCGACCTACGAGCAGTACTTC.

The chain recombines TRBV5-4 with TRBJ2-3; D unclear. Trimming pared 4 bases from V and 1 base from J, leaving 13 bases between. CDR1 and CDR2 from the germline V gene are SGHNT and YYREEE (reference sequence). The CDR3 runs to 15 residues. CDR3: CASSPEGSRTDTQYF. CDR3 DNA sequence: TGTGCCAGCAGCCCCGAAGGAAGCCGCACAGATACGCAGTATTTT.

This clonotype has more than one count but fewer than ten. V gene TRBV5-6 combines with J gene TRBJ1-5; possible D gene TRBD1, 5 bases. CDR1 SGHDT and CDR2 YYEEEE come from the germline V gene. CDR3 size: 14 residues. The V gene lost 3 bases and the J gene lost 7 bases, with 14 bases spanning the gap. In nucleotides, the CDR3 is TGTGCCAGCAGCTACGGACATCCCGGGCAGCCCCAGCATTTT. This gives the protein CASSYGHPGQPQHF.

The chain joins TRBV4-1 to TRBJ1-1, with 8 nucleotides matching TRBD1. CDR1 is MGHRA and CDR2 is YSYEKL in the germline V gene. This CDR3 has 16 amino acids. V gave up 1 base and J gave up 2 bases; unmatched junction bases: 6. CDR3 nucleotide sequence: TGCGCCAGCAGCCAAGTAGGCAGGGGGCGAAACACTGAAGCTTTCTTT. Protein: CASSQVGRGRNTEAFF.

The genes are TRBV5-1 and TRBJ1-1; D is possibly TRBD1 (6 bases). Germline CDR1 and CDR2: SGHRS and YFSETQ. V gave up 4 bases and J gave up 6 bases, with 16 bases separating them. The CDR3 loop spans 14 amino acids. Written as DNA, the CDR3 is TGCGCCAGCAGCCCCGAATCCGGGACATCTGAAGCTTTCTTT. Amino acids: CASSPESGTSEAFF.

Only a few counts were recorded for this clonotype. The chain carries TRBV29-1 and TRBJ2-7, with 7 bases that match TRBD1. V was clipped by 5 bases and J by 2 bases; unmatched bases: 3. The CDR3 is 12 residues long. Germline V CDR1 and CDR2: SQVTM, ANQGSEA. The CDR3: CSVQTGTYEQYF. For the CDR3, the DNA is TGCAGCGTTCAGACAGGGACCTACGAGCAGTACTTC.

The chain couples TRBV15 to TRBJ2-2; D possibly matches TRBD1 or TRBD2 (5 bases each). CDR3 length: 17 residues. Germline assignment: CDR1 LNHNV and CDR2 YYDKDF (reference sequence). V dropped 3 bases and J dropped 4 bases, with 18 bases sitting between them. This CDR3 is CATSSPGFGEGTGELFF. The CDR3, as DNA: TGTGCCACCAGCAGCCCAGGGTTCGGAGAGGGCACCGGGGAGCTGTTTTTT.

The CDR3 sequence: CASSEARKGQAGNGYTF. The CDR3 coding sequence is TGTGCCAGCAGTGAAGCGCGCAAGGGACAGGCAGGGAATGGCTACACCTTC. The V and J genes are TRBV6-1 and TRBJ1-2, with TRBD1 identical over 8 bases. Germline CDR1 reads MNHNS; CDR2 reads SASEGT. The CDR3 has 17 residues. J lost 6 bases, V lost 0 bases, and 12 bases had no gene match.

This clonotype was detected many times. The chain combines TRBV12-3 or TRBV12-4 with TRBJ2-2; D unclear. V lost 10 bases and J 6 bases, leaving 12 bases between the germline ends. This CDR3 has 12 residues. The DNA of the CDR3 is TGTGCCACCCCAAGGCTCGCCGGGGAGCTGTTTTTT. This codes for CATPRLAGELFF.

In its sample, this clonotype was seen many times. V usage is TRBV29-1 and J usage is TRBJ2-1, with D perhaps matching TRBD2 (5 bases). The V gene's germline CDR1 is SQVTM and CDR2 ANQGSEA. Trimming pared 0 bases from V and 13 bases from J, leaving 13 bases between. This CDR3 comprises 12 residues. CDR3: CSVEEGDSVQFF. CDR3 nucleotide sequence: TGCAGCGTTGAAGAGGGAGATAGCGTTCAGTTCTTC.

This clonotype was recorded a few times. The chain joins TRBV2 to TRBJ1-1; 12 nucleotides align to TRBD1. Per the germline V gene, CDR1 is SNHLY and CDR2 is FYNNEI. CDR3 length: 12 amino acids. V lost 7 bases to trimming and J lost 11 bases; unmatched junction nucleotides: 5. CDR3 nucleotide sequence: TGTGCCAGCACCGAGGGACAGGGGGCGGCTTTCTTT. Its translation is CASTEGQGAAFF.

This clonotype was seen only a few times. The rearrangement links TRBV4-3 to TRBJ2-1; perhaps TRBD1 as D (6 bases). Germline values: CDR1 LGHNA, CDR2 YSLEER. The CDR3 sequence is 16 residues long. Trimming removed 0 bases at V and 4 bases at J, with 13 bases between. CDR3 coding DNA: TGCGCCAGCAGCCAAGATGAGGGAAGGGGGTACAATGAGCAGTTCTTC. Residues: CASSQDEGRGYNEQFF.

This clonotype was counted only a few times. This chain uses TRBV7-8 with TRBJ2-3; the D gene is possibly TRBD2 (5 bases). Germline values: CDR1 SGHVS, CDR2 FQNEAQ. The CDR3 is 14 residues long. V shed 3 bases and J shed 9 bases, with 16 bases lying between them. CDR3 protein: CASSFSFREWTQYF. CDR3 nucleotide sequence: TGTGCCAGCAGCTTTTCATTTAGGGAGTGGACGCAGTATTTT.

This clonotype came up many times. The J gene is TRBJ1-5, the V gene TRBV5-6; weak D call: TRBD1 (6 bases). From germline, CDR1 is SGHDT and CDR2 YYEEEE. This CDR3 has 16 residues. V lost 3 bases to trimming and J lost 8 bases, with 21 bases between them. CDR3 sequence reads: CASSWGGAGVQEPQHF. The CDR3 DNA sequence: TGTGCCAGCAGCTGGGGCGGGGCAGGGGTACAGGAGCCCCAGCATTTT. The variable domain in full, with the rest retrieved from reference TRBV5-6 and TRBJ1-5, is DAGVTQSPTHLIKTRGQQVTLRCSPKSGHDTVSWYQQALGQGPQFIFQYYEEEERQRGNFPDRFSGHQFPNYSSELNVNALLLGDSALYLCASSWGGAGVQEPQHFGDGTRLSIL.

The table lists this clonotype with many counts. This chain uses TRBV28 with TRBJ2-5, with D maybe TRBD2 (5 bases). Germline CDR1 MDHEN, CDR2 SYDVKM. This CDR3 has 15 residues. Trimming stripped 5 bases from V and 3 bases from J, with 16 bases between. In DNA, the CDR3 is TGTGCCAGCAGTCCCTCGGACTCTTCAAAAGAGACCCAGTACTTC. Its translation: CASSPSDSSKETQYF.

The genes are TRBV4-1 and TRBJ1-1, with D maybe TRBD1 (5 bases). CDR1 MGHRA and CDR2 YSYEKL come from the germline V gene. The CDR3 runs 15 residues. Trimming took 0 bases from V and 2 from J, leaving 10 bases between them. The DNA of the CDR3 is TGCGCCAGCAGCCAAGAAGGGGCTTATAACACTGAAGCTTTCTTT. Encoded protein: CASSQEGAYNTEAFF.

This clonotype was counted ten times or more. CDR3 nucleotide sequence: TGTGCCAGCAGCCAACGAGGGGTAGAGACCCAGTACTTC. This translates into CASSQRGVETQYF. The rearrangement links TRBV7-9 to TRBJ2-5; the D call may be TRBD1 or TRBD2 (5 bases each). There are 13 residues in the CDR3. Germline values: CDR1 SEHNR, CDR2 FQNEAQ (reference sequence). Trimming took 5 bases from V and 4 from J, leaving 11 bases between them.